This T cell receptor (beta chain) is drawn from a study of identical twins. Germline V lookup: CDR1 MGHDK, CDR2 SYGVNS. The CDR3 runs to 14 residues. V was cut by 4 bases and J by 3 bases, with 9 bases left in between. This clonotype has a count of ten or more. Donors were all healthy Caucasians. Each CDR3 protein is one row after TCRdb ran MiXCR on the 5' RACE reads. The data show roughly 290,000 distinct CDR3 sequences, about 8.3% seen once. Another study also made use of these data, one on yellow fever vaccine responses in identical twins.

The specimen was memory (CD45RO+) T cells sorted from blood. The rearrangement uses TRBV25-1 and TRBJ2-2; a weak D match, TRBD2 (6 bases). This clonotype was sampled from a woman younger than 35 in good health. The CDR3 sequence is CASSGPSDTGELFF. DNA for the CDR3: TGTGCCAGCAGTGGCCCTAGCGACACCGGGGAGCTGTTTTTT. Combining the CDR3 with reference TRBV25-1 and TRBJ2-2 gives the whole variable domain EADIYQTPRYLVIGTGKKITLECSQTMGHDKMYWYQQDPGMELHLIHYSYGVNSTEKGDLSSESTVSRIRTEHFPLTLESARPSHTSQYLCASSGPSDTGELFFGEGSRLTVL.